This T cell receptor beta chain was sequenced for a study of shared clonotypes between healthy human individuals. The protocol was immunoSEQ multiplex PCR, while the TCRdb copy is restricted to in-frame clones and leaves out a portion. The sample includes a few hundred thousand clones, about 97% seen only once; the top ten take about 0.06%. The germline V gene encodes CDR1 SGHTA and CDR2 FQGNSA. This CDR3 contains 16 residues. The V gene end was trimmed by 5 bases and the J gene end by 10 bases; junction bases not matched to a gene: 9. The study, taken as a whole, reports: It was observed that 5% to 6.5% of naive CD4 clonotypes were shared across several donors. A limitation of the genetic and exposure-history diversity represented arose from few donors.

As for this clone: Antigen unknown.

Donors had no recently reported acute infections or vaccinations and were HIV-negative. Sequencing used naive CD4+ T cells sorted from blood. Subset indicated: CD45RA+ positively selected. The genes are TRBV7-2 and TRBJ2-1, with 15 bases aligning to TRBD2. This TCR was sampled from a woman in her 30s in good health. CDR3 protein: CASSPVGTSGRNEQFF. CDR3 DNA: TGTGCCAGCAGCCCAGTGGGGACTAGCGGGAGGAACGAGCAGTTCTTC.